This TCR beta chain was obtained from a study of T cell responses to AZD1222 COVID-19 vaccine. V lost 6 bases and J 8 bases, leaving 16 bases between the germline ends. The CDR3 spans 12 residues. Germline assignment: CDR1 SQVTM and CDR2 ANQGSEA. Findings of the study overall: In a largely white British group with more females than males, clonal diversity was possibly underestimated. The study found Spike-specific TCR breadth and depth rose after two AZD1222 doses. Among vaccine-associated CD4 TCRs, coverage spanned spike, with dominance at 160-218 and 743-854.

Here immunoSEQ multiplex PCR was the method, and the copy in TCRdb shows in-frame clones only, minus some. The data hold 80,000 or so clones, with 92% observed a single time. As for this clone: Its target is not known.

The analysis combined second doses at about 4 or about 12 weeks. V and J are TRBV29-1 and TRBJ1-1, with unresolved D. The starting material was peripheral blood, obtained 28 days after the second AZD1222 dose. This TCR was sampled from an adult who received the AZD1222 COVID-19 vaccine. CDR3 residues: CSVGRAAGEAFF. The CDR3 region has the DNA TGCAGCGTCGGCCGAGCGGCCGGCGAAGCTTTCTTT.